This T cell receptor (beta chain) was observed in a study of blood T cell repertoires in COVID-19. Study information: Sources were T cells, B-cell-depleted T cells, or PBMCs; the material itself was cDNA or gDNA.

There are 12 residues in the CDR3. Germline V lookup: CDR1 KGHSH, CDR2 LQKENI. V shed 3 bases and J shed 3 bases, with 4 bases lying between them. What the recovered Cohort 3 donors had was two negative PCRs, clearance, or symptom resolution. The authors' processing: Using reference gene primer amplification, nucleated cell counts were estimated. Sequenced by immunoSEQ multiplex PCR; TCRdb stores in-frame clones only, minus some. V, J and clone size were drawn from that table, and D and trimming were deduced from the DNA. The sample consists of 200,000 to 250,000 clones, roughly nine tenths of them appearing once.

The TCR was taken from a man aged 25 to 45 who had recovered from COVID-19. The J gene is TRBJ2-3, the V gene TRBV18; D gene unclear. Sequencing was carried out using PBMCs or T cells enriched from blood (not recorded which). This CDR3 reads CASSPETDTQYF. CDR3 in DNA: TGTGCCAGCTCACCCGAGACAGATACGCAGTATTTT.